A single sample gave rise to the 2 T cell receptor beta chains below, sequenced in a study of a mutant IDH1 vaccine in newly diagnosed glioma. The assay was immunoSEQ multiplex PCR, and TCRdb's table has in-frame clones only and misses some. The table has tens of thousands of clones, more than 80% seen once. Time point indicated: week 11, during vaccination. Topical imiquimod was applied with each vaccine dose, which held 300 ug of mutant IDH1 20-mer peptide. What these receptors recognize is not known. Specimen: PBMCs, collected from a glioma patient whose treatment included an IDH1 peptide vaccine. The source of these receptors is a man younger than 40 with glioma.

V gene TRBV10-3 combines with J gene TRBJ2-2; TRBD2 is a possible D gene (5 bases). Germline values: CDR1 ENHRY, CDR2 SYGVKD. V lost 4 bases, J lost 2 bases, and 14 bases lay in between. The CDR3 totals 16 residues. CDR3 sequence reads: CAISGGLPINTGELFF. The CDR3 nucleotides read TGTGCCATCAGTGGAGGACTGCCAATTAACACCGGGGAGCTGTTTTTT.

V usage is TRBV6-5 and J usage is TRBJ2-2; D not resolved. CDR1 and CDR2 (germline): MNHEY, SVGAGI. Trimming took off 4 bases at V and 0 bases at J, with 12 bases between the two ends. The CDR3 extends over 16 amino acids. The CDR3 here is CASSLIGLSNTGELFF. The CDR3 bases are TGTGCCAGCAGTTTAATAGGGCTTTCGAACACCGGGGAGCTGTTTTTT.